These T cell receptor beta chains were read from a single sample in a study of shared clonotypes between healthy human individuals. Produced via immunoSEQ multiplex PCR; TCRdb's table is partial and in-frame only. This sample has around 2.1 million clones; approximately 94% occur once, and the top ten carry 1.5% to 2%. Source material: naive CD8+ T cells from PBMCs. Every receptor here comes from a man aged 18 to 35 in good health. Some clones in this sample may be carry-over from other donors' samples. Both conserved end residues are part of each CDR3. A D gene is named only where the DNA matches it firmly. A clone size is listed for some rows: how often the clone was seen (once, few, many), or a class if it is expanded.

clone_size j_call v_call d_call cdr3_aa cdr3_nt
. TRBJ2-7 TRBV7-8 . CATGAELYEQYF TGTGCCACGGGCGCGGAGCTCTACGAGCAGTACTTC
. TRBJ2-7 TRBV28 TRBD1 CASSFRGQSYEQYF TGTGCCAGCAGTTTTAGGGGACAGAGCTACGAGCAGTACTTC
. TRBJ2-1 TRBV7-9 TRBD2 CAEQEGSGSYYNEQFF TGTGCCGAGCAAGAAGGTAGCGGGAGTTACTACAATGAGCAGTTCTTC
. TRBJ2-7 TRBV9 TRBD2 CASSVGSAGSYEQYF TGTGCCAGCAGCGTAGGATCAGCGGGAAGCTACGAGCAGTACTTC
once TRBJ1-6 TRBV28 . CASSFTGTSYNSPLHF TGTGCCAGCAGTTTCACGGGGACCTCCTATAATTCACCCCTCCACTTT
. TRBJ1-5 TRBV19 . CASIDSPNQPQHF TGTGCCAGCATAGACAGTCCCAATCAGCCCCAGCATTTT
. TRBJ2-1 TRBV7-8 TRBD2 CASSSLAGGYNEQFF TGTGCCAGCAGCTCCTTAGCGGGGGGGTACAATGAGCAGTTCTTC
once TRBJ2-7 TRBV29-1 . CSVEPQPYEQYF TGCAGCGTTGAACCCCAGCCCTACGAGCAGTACTTC
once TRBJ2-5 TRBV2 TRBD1 CASSGPQGAETQYF TGTGCCAGCAGTGGCCCACAGGGGGCCGAGACCCAGTACTTC
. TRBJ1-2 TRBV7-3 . CASSSQIRGSDGYTF TGTGCCAGCAGCTCACAAATCCGGGGCTCAGATGGCTACACCTTC
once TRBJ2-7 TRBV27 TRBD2 CASSSLIAGAYEQYF TGTGCCAGCAGTTCTCTAATAGCGGGAGCCTACGAGCAGTACTTC
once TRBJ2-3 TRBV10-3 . CAISELSGTDTQYF TGTGCCATCAGTGAGCTTAGCGGCACAGATACGCAGTATTTT
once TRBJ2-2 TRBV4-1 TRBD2 CASSTILAGGNTGELFF TGCGCCAGCAGCACTATTCTAGCGGGGGGGAACACCGGGGAGCTGTTTTTT
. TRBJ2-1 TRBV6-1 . CASSEGSGFYNEQFF TGTGCCAGCAGTGAAGGGTCAGGGTTCTACAATGAGCAGTTCTTC
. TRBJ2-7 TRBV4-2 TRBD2 CASSVAGYEQYF TGTGCCAGCTCAGTAGCGGGCTACGAGCAGTACTTC
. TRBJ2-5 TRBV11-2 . CASSLIRAGQETQYF TGTGCCAGCAGCTTAATCAGGGCTGGCCAAGAGACCCAGTACTTC
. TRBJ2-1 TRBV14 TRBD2 CASSQYSGRALFYNEQFF TGTGCCAGCAGCCAGTATAGCGGGAGGGCCCTCTTCTACAATGAGCAGTTCTTC
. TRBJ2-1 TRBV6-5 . CASSYSVSSYNEQFF TGTGCCAGCAGTTACTCGGTCTCATCCTACAATGAGCAGTTCTTC
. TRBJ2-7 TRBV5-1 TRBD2 CASSLARPSGSYEQYF TGCGCCAGCAGCTTGGCCCGACCTAGCGGTTCCTACGAGCAGTACTTC
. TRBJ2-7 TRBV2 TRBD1 CASRLDRDPAYEQYF TGTGCCAGCAGATTAGACAGGGACCCAGCCTACGAGCAGTACTTC
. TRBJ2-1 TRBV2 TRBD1 CASSVWQGAVNEQFF TGTGCCAGCAGTGTCTGGCAGGGGGCGGTTAATGAGCAGTTCTTC
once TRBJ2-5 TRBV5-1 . CASSLANGRLETQYF TGCGCCAGCAGCTTGGCAAATGGACGGCTAGAGACCCAGTACTTC
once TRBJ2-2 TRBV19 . CASSQFGPTGELFF TGTGCCAGTAGCCAATTCGGACCCACCGGGGAGCTGTTTTTT
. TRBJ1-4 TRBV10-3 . CAISRTDEKLFF TGTGCCATCAGTCGGACCGACGAAAAACTGTTTTTT
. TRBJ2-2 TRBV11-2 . CASSPRWATNTGELFF TGTGCCAGCAGCCCCCGCTGGGCTACGAACACCGGGGAGCTGTTTTTT
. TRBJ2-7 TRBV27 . CASSPSWGGRSYEQYF TGTGCCAGCAGTCCATCCTGGGGAGGCCGGAGCTACGAGCAGTACTTC
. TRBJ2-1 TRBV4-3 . CASSQVRREQFF TGCGCCAGCAGCCAAGTAAGGCGGGAGCAGTTCTTC
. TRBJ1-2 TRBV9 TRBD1 CASSALRAAPLDRGWSYGYTF TGTGCCAGCAGCGCCTTAAGAGCGGCCCCCCTGGACAGGGGATGGAGCTATGGCTACACCTTC
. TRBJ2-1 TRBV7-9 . CASSLVRRQGYNEQFF TGTGCCAGCAGCTTAGTAAGGCGGCAGGGCTACAATGAGCAGTTCTTC
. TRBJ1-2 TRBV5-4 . CASSGDSVRSYGYTF TGTGCCAGCAGCGGGGACTCCGTTCGGAGCTATGGCTACACCTTC
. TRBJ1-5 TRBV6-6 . CASSSGNNQPQHF TGTGCCAGCAGTTCAGGGAACAATCAGCCCCAGCATTTT
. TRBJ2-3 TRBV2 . CASTEAGGADTQYF TGTGCCAGCACAGAGGCAGGGGGGGCAGATACGCAGTATTTT
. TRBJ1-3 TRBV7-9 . CASSLFRVSGNTIYF TGTGCCAGCAGCTTATTCAGGGTCTCTGGAAACACCATATATTTT
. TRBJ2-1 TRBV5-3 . CARSPDQIQFF TGTGCCAGAAGCCCCGATCAGATCCAGTTCTTC
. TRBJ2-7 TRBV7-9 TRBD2 CASSNGRELGYEQYF TGTGCCAGCAGCAACGGGCGGGAGTTAGGCTACGAGCAGTACTTC
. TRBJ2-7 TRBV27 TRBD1 CASSPGQGYEQYF TGTGCCAGCAGTCCCGGACAGGGGTACGAGCAGTACTTC
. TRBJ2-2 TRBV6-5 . CASRPSSDTGELFF TGTGCCAGTCGACCGAGCTCGGACACCGGGGAGCTGTTTTTT
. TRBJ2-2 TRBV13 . CASSLEAAGELFF TGTGCCAGCAGCTTAGAGGCGGCCGGGGAGCTGTTTTTT
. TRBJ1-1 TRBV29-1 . CSVFGGDTEAFF TGCAGCGTGTTTGGGGGGGACACTGAAGCTTTCTTT
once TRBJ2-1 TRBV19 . CASGSSNEQFF TGTGCCAGCGGCTCCAGCAATGAGCAGTTCTTC
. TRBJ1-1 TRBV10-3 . CAISEDKNTEAFF TGTGCCATCAGTGAGGACAAGAACACTGAAGCTTTCTTT
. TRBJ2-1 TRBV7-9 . CASSLLGEQFF TGTGCCAGCAGCTTATTGGGTGAGCAGTTCTTC
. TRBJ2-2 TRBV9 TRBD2 CASSAPSGRPSGELFF TGTGCCAGCAGCGCGCCTAGCGGGAGGCCCTCCGGGGAGCTGTTTTTT
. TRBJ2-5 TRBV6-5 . CASSYSTDRETQYF TGTGCCAGCAGTTACTCGACAGATAGAGAGACCCAGTACTTC
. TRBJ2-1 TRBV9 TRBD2 CASSAGLAGGSHNEQFF TGTGCCAGCAGCGCAGGACTAGCGGGAGGTTCCCACAATGAGCAGTTCTTC
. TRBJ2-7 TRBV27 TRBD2 CASSLGGGLLYEQYF TGTGCCAGCAGTTTAGGCGGGGGACTCTTGTACGAGCAGTACTTC
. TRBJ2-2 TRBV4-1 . CASSQPQGGAGELFF TGCGCCAGCAGCCAACCACAGGGGGGGGCCGGGGAGCTGTTTTTT
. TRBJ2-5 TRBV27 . CASSLRGDQETQYF TGTGCCAGCAGTTTGAGGGGGGACCAAGAGACCCAGTACTTC
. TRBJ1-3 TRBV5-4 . CASSLGGYSGNTIYF TGTGCCAGCAGCTTGGGGGGGTACTCTGGAAACACCATATATTTT
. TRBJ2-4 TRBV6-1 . CASSDRLGLVKNIQYF TGTGCCAGCAGTGATAGGTTGGGCCTAGTCAAAAACATTCAGTACTTC
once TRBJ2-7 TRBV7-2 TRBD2 CASSLGLAVYEQYF TGTGCCAGCAGCTTAGGACTAGCGGTCTACGAGCAGTACTTC
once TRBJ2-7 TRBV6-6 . CATGDRDYEQYF TGTGCCACCGGGGACCGAGACTACGAGCAGTACTTC
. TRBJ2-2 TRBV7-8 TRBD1 CASSSVLTGQGMNTGELFF TGTGCCAGCAGCTCGGTCCTGACAGGGCAGGGGATGAACACCGGGGAGCTGTTTTTT
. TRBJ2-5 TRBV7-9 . CASSLDSGLQETQYF TGTGCCAGCAGCTTGGACTCGGGGCTCCAAGAGACCCAGTACTTC
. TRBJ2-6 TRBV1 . CTSSQKWGASSGANVLTF TGCACCAGCAGCCAGAAATGGGGGGCCAGCTCTGGGGCCAACGTCCTGACTTTC
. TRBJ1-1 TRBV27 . CASSPGGGQMNTEAFF TGTGCCAGCAGTCCGGGGGGCGGCCAAATGAACACTGAAGCTTTCTTT
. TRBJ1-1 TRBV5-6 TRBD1 CASSLVGQIYTEAFF TGTGCCAGCAGCTTGGTGGGACAGATATACACTGAAGCTTTCTTT
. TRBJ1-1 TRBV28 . CASRDRTKNTEAFF TGTGCCAGCAGAGACAGGACCAAGAACACTGAAGCTTTCTTT